The sequence of this T cell receptor (beta chain) was determined in a study of T cells after yellow fever vaccination. Study-wide findings and caveats: There was a possibility that FACS-sorted repertoires contained abundant clonotypes contaminating from the bulk population.

J lost 9 bases, V lost 4 bases, and 7 bases had no gene match. The length of the CDR3 is 14 residues. Germline values: CDR1 SGHDN, CDR2 FVKESK. This clonotype was seen a handful of times. Its antigen is as yet unknown. TCRdb passed the 5' RACE reads through MiXCR, listing each CDR3 protein once. The sample yields more than 300,000 distinct CDR3 sequences, around 10% seen once. J is TRBJ1-5 and V is TRBV14; 9 bases match TRBD1. This receptor was identified in a man younger than 35 who received the YFV17D yellow fever vaccine. This specimen was CD4+ T cells sorted from PBMCs, taken 45 days after the yellow fever booster vaccination. The CDR3 region has the DNA TGTGCCAGCAGCCTAACAGGGGGCGCGGGGCCCCAGCATTTT. Translation: CASSLTGGAGPQHF.